The next 3 T cell receptor beta chains were all read from a single sample in a study of blood T cell repertoires in COVID-19. TCRdb's copy holds only in-frame clones and misses some; the assay was immunoSEQ multiplex PCR. The sample carries about 220,000 clones, 80% recorded once. Sequences were obtained from peripheral blood. The source of these receptors is a human donor in a cohort sampled during active COVID-19.

The count of this clone is one. This chain uses TRBV29-1 with TRBJ2-1; the match to TRBD2 covers 12 bases. The CDR3 has 16 amino acids. The germline gives CDR1 SQVTM, CDR2 ANQGSEA. V shed 2 bases, J shed 3 bases, and the junction held 5 bases outside the gene matches. CDR3 bases: TGCAGCGTTGAAAGGACTAGCGGGATGTTCTACAATGAGCAGTTCTTC. It encodes CSVERTSGMFYNEQFF.

V gene TRBV4-1 combines with J gene TRBJ1-2; 8 bases fit TRBD1. V was pared by 0 bases and J by 5 bases, with 8 bases of the junction left unmatched. The germline CDR1 and CDR2 sequences are MGHRA and YSYEKL. There are 16 residues in the CDR3. The CDR3 spells CASSQDHAGGGYGYTF. For the CDR3, the DNA is TGCGCCAGCAGCCAAGATCATGCAGGGGGCGGGTATGGCTACACCTTC.

The rearrangement joins TRBV5-5 to TRBJ1-2; D not resolved. V was cut by 3 bases and J by 5 bases, with 8 bases left in between. This CDR3 contains 12 residues. The germline V gene has CDR1 SGHKS and CDR2 YYEKEE (reference sequence). DNA for the CDR3: TGTGCCAGCAGCTCCGACACTTATGGCTACACCTTC. Protein product: CASSSDTYGYTF.